The sequence of this T cell receptor (beta chain) was determined in a study of response to subunit inactivated influenza vaccine. TCRdb itself ran the RT-PCR reads through MiXCR, one entry per CDR3 protein. Of 500,000 or so distinct CDR3 sequences detected, 15% to 20% appear once; the ten largest clones hold approximately 3%. The CDR3 spans 14 residues. Germline V gene data show CDR1 as SGHTA and CDR2 as FQGTGA. The V end was cut by 2 bases, the J end by 9 bases, with 14 bases between. This clonotype was seen a few times. The rearrangement links TRBV7-3 to TRBJ2-1, with D possibly called TRBD1 or TRBD2 (5 bases each). The source is a man aged 50-75 years who received an inactivated influenza vaccine. The starting material was CD4+ T cells sorted from PBMCs, obtained 23 to 25 months after vaccination. CDR3 region: CASSLGGKGSEQFF. CDR3 bases: TGTGCCAGCAGCTTAGGGGGAAAGGGTTCTGAGCAGTTCTTC.